This passage covers 28 T cell receptor beta chains from one sample sequenced in a study of early T cells in non-severe SARS-CoV-2 infection. MiXCR, applied by TCRdb to the 5' RACE reads, yields one record per CDR3 protein. The sample lists approximately 76,000 distinct CDR3 sequences, roughly 10% occurring once. The sequencing sample was made of whole blood. Receptors originate from an adult who was a healthcare worker with PCR-confirmed SARS-CoV-2 infection or an uninfected control (not recorded which).

This clonotype was recorded a few times. This chain uses TRBV20-1 with TRBJ1-1, with 7 bases identical to TRBD1. Germline CDR1 reads DFQATT; CDR2 reads SNEGSKA (reference sequence). V shed 7 bases, J shed 3 bases, and the junction held 8 bases outside the gene matches. The CDR3 sequence is 13 residues long. CDR3 sequence: CSGQTGLDTEAFF. The DNA for the CDR3 is TGCAGTGGCCAGACAGGGTTGGACACTGAAGCTTTCTTT.

This clonotype was observed at least ten times. The chain joins TRBV5-1 to TRBJ2-2; the D gene could be TRBD1 or TRBD2 (5 bases each). CDR1 and CDR2 (germline): SGHRS, YFSETQ. Deletions cut 8 bases from V and 0 bases from J, with 8 bases between. The CDR3 has 13 residues. The CDR3 nucleotides read TGCGCCAGTCTGGGGGCGAACACCGGGGAGCTGTTTTTT. Residues: CASLGANTGELFF. The variable domain in full, with the rest retrieved from reference TRBV5-1 and TRBJ2-2, is KAGVTQTPRYLIKTRGQQVTLSCSPISGHRSVSWYQQTPGQGLQFLFEYFSETQRNKGNFPGRFSGRQFSNSRSEMNVSTLELGDSALYLCASLGANTGELFFGEGSRLTVL.

This clonotype was seen a handful of times. The chain employs TRBV11-2 and TRBJ1-2; no clear D gene. The CDR3 is made up of 13 amino acids. Trimming left V 3 bases short and J 3 bases short, with 8 bases between. The germline CDR1 and CDR2 sequences are SGHAT and FQNNGV. This CDR3 is CASSLGNYYGYTF. CDR3 DNA sequence: TGTGCCAGCAGCTTGGGGAATTACTATGGCTACACCTTC.

This clonotype was recorded many times. This chain connects TRBV7-7 to TRBJ2-2; TRBD1 aligns across 9 bases. The CDR3 totals 18 residues. The ends lost 5 bases at V and 3 bases at J; junction bases unmatched: 13. From germline, CDR1 is SSHAT and CDR2 FNYEAQ (reference sequence). CDR3 sequence reads: CASSIEATGGWDTGELFF. In DNA form, the CDR3 reads TGTGCCAGCAGCATTGAGGCTACAGGGGGCTGGGACACCGGGGAGCTGTTTTTT.

This clonotype has more than one count but fewer than ten. This sequence joins TRBV10-1 and TRBJ1-3; weak D call: TRBD1 (6 bases). V shed 0 bases and J shed 4 bases, with 16 bases lying between them. CDR3 size: 17 residues. Germline V CDR1 and CDR2: WNHNN, SYGVQD (reference sequence). This chain's CDR3 is CASSESTSWTAGNTIYF. In DNA form, the CDR3 reads TGCGCCAGCAGTGAGTCGACGTCCTGGACAGCGGGAAACACCATATATTTT.

The genes are TRBV9 and TRBJ2-3; D is tentatively TRBD1 or TRBD2 (5 bases each). The V end lost 2 bases, the J end lost 6 bases, and 13 bases lay between the germline ends. This CDR3 has 14 residues. From germline, CDR1 is SGDLS and CDR2 YYNGEE. The chain's CDR3 is CASSVRDLSDTQYF. CDR3 nucleotide sequence: TGTGCCAGCAGCGTCCGGGACCTTTCCGATACGCAGTATTTT. Based on the CDR3 plus reference TRBV9 and TRBJ2-3, the full variable domain is DSGVTQTPKHLITATGQRVTLRCSPRSGDLSVYWYQQSLDQGLQFLIQYYNGEERAKGNILERFSAQQFPDLHSELNLSSLELGDSALYFCASSVRDLSDTQYFGPGTRLTVL.

The rearrangement uses TRBV29-1 and TRBJ2-7; 7 nucleotides align to TRBD1. There are 11 residues in the CDR3. The J segment lost 4 bases and the V segment lost 7 bases, leaving 4 bases of the junction unmatched. The germline V gene has CDR1 SQVTM and CDR2 ANQGSEA. The CDR3 bases are TGCAGCGGGGAACAGGGGTACGAGCAGTACTTC. It yields the protein CSGEQGYEQYF.

J is TRBJ1-5 and V is TRBV7-9; TRBD1 aligns across 8 bases. Germline CDR1 reads SEHNR; CDR2 reads FQNEAQ (reference sequence). The CDR3 has 16 amino acids. V lost 2 bases and J lost 3; bases outside the gene matches: 6. This CDR3 is CASSLNGTGHNQPQHF. The CDR3 region has the DNA TGTGCCAGCAGCTTAAACGGGACAGGTCACAATCAGCCCCAGCATTTT.

The chain links TRBV6-2 or TRBV6-3 to TRBJ2-1, with no clear D. The CDR3 contains 15 residues. Per germline, CDR1 MNHEY and CDR2 SVGEGT. Trimming pared 2 bases from V and 0 bases from J, leaving 8 bases between. CDR3 amino acids: CASSYGYYSYNEQFF. CDR3 DNA sequence: TGTGCCAGCAGTTACGGGTACTACTCCTACAATGAGCAGTTCTTC.

This clonotype occurred many times. This rearrangement joins TRBV6-5 to TRBJ2-3; D is tentatively TRBD1 or TRBD2 (6 bases each). This CDR3 is 17 amino acids long. Deletions cut 5 bases from V and 4 bases from J, with 22 bases between. Germline V lookup: CDR1 MNHEY, CDR2 SVGAGI. The CDR3, as DNA: TGTGCCAGCAGTCCTCATTCCCGCGGGGCAGGGGCAGATACGCAGTATTTT. As protein: CASSPHSRGAGADTQYF.

The CDR3 reads CASSRVTEAFF. The CDR3 nucleotides read TGTGCCAGCAGTCGGGTGACTGAAGCTTTCTTT. The rearrangement uses TRBV5-5 and TRBJ1-1, with D unresolved. The V and J ends lost 5 bases and 5 bases respectively, with 7 bases between them. This CDR3 region has 11 residues. Germline loops: CDR1 SGHKS, CDR2 YYEKEE (reference sequence).

This clonotype appeared many times. The CDR3 loop is CASSLEGTGSRNEQFF. The CDR3 DNA reads as TGTGCCAGCAGCTTAGAAGGGACAGGGTCCCGAAATGAGCAGTTCTTC. The chain recombines TRBV7-9 with TRBJ2-1; 9 nucleotides agree with TRBD1. The CDR3 is 16 residues long. In germline, CDR1 is SEHNR, CDR2 FQNEAQ (reference sequence). V shed 1 base and J 7 bases; nucleotides not matched to a gene: 8.

This clonotype occurred many times. The chain recombines TRBV29-1 with TRBJ1-1; TRBD1 is a possible D gene (6 bases). V lost 4 bases, J lost 1 base, and 7 bases lay in between. Germline V gene sequence: CDR1 SQVTM, CDR2 ANQGSEA. The CDR3 is made up of 12 amino acids. Written as DNA, the CDR3 is TGCAGCGTTGGGGGGGCGAACACTGAAGCTTTCTTT. Its translation: CSVGGANTEAFF.

This clonotype has a handful of counts. This chain uses TRBV20-1 with TRBJ2-7; D is undetermined. V lost 3 bases and J 0 bases, leaving 9 bases between the germline ends. This CDR3 comprises 13 residues. The germline V gene has CDR1 DFQATT and CDR2 SNEGSKA (reference sequence). This CDR3 reads CSARDESSYEQYF. CDR3 in DNA: TGCAGTGCTAGGGACGAAAGCTCCTACGAGCAGTACTTC.

This chain links TRBV4-2 with TRBJ2-2; TRBD1 matches 8 bases. With 0 bases clipped from V and 8 bases from J, the junction kept 8 bases outside the gene matches. Germline loops: CDR1 LGHNA, CDR2 YNFKEQ. The CDR3 is made up of 16 amino acids. Written as DNA, the CDR3 is TGTGCCAGCAGCCAAGATCGCCAGGGGGCGATGGGGGAGCTGTTTTTT. It codes for CASSQDRQGAMGELFF.

This clonotype occurred many times. The chain links TRBV5-1 to TRBJ1-5; possible D gene TRBD1, 6 bases. The V gene's germline CDR1 is SGHRS and CDR2 YFSETQ. Trimming left V 5 bases short and J 4 bases short, with 10 bases between. The CDR3 sequence is 13 residues long. In DNA form, the CDR3 reads TGCGCCAGCAGGAGGGGGGCGAATCAGCCCCAGCATTTT. The encoded protein is CASRRGANQPQHF. Drawing the rest from reference TRBV5-1 and TRBJ1-5, the complete variable domain is KAGVTQTPRYLIKTRGQQVTLSCSPISGHRSVSWYQQTPGQGLQFLFEYFSETQRNKGNFPGRFSGRQFSNSRSEMNVSTLELGDSALYLCASRRGANQPQHFGDGTRLSIL.

This clonotype was seen many times. The chain uses TRBV20-1 and TRBJ2-7, with 7 nucleotides matching TRBD1. This CDR3 contains 12 residues. V was pared by 5 bases and J by 6 bases, with 7 bases of the junction left unmatched. Germline CDR1 DFQATT, CDR2 SNEGSKA (reference sequence). CDR3 DNA sequence: TGCAGTGCTCTTTCCCCAGGGGGCGAGCAGTACTTC. Residues: CSALSPGGEQYF.

In its sample, this clonotype was seen once. This may come from a read error, since a much larger clone is one base off. The chain joins TRBV7-6 to TRBJ2-2; 14 positions match TRBD2. Germline assignment: CDR1 SGHVS and CDR2 FNYEAQ. The CDR3 consists of 16 residues. The CDR3 DNA reads TGTGCCAGCAGCCCACGGACTAGCGGGGGGACCGGGGAGCTGCTTTTT. As protein: CASSPRTSGGTGELLF.

This clonotype appeared many times. The chain carries TRBV7-2 and TRBJ2-2; perhaps TRBD2 as D (6 bases). CDR1 is SGHTA and CDR2 is FQGNSA in the germline V gene. V dropped 0 bases and J dropped 5 bases, with 7 bases sitting between them. There are 14 residues in the CDR3. The CDR3 loop is CASSLAGGTGELFF. Here the CDR3 DNA reads TGTGCCAGCAGCTTAGCCGGGGGAACCGGGGAGCTGTTTTTT.

The rearrangement joins TRBV13 to TRBJ1-3; possible D gene TRBD1, 5 bases. The CDR3 has 14 amino acids. The V gene lost 7 bases and the J gene lost 4 bases, with 14 bases spanning the gap. Germline V CDR1 and CDR2: PRHDT, FYEKMQ (reference sequence). The CDR3 loop is CASTRETGGNTIYF. Here the CDR3 DNA reads TGTGCCAGCACCAGGGAAACTGGCGGAAACACCATATATTTT.

With regard to this clonotype: The CDR3 does not end in the conserved phenylalanine or tryptophan, so this is likely a read error. The chain combines TRBV28 with TRBJ2-1; D may be TRBD1 (5 bases). Germline lookup yields CDR1 MDHEN and CDR2 SYDVKM. V was pared by 6 bases and J by 0 bases, with 12 bases between. This CDR3 is built from 15 residues. CDR3 residues: CASRLDTSSYNEQFL. The CDR3, as DNA: TGTGCCAGCAGGTTGGACACCTCCTCCTACAATGAGCAGTTCTTA.

In this sample, this clonotype turned up a few times. The rearrangement joins TRBV14 to TRBJ2-7; 8 bases align to TRBD1. This CDR3 region has 18 residues. CDR1 is SGHDN, CDR2 FVKESK, per germline. V was pared by 1 base and J by 6 bases, with 17 bases of the junction left unmatched. CDR3 residues: CASSQGTPRWTGLGEQYF. As DNA, the CDR3 is TGTGCCAGCAGCCAAGGAACCCCCCGGTGGACAGGGCTCGGCGAGCAGTACTTC.

This clonotype was detected a few times. The chain uses TRBV20-1 and TRBJ2-1; possible D gene TRBD2, 7 bases. CDR3 size: 14 residues. In germline, CDR1 is DFQATT, CDR2 SNEGSKA (reference sequence). V was clipped by 4 bases and J by 7 bases, with 17 bases between them. CDR3 in DNA: TGCAGTGCTACAAGGGGGGGGCTGGCAAATGAGCAGTTCTTC. Translated, it gives CSATRGGLANEQFF.

The sample holds a few counts of this clonotype. The chain combines TRBV4-3 with TRBJ1-6; the match to TRBD1 covers 9 bases. Germline trimming cut 2 bases from V and 0 bases from J; bases unmatched to any gene: 11. The CDR3 loop spans 20 amino acids. The germline CDR1 and CDR2 sequences are LGHNA and YSLEER. CDR3 nucleotide sequence: TGCGCCAGCAGCCAAAAGGCGGGACAGGGAAGGAGCTCCTATAATTCACCCCTCCACTTT. Translated: CASSQKAGQGRSSYNSPLHF.

The chain employs TRBV29-1 and TRBJ1-2, with TRBD1 as a possible D gene (6 bases). The CDR3 contains 14 residues. Trimming removed 6 bases from V and 5 bases from J, with 19 bases in between. Germline CDR1 and CDR2: SQVTM and ANQGSEA. The CDR3 here is CSVGGGLPQYGYTF. DNA of the CDR3: TGCAGCGTCGGAGGGGGGCTTCCTCAATATGGCTACACCTTC.

This sequence joins TRBV5-4 and TRBJ2-5; 11 bases fit TRBD1. CDR1 and CDR2 (germline): SGHNT, YYREEE (reference sequence). The CDR3 has 14 amino acids. V dropped 9 bases and J dropped 5; count of bases not matched to a gene: 9. CDR3 DNA sequence: TGTGCCACCCAGAGGACAGGGGGCAGGGAGACCCAGTACTTC. Encoded protein: CATQRTGGRETQYF.

This clonotype was detected a few times. The chain joins TRBV29-1 to TRBJ2-7; maybe TRBD2 (6 bases). Germline V gives CDR1 SQVTM, CDR2 ANQGSEA. The CDR3 loop spans 12 amino acids. The V and J ends lost 6 bases and 3 bases respectively, with 12 bases between them. CDR3 in amino acids: CSVESDYYEQYF. The CDR3 DNA reads TGCAGCGTCGAATCGGACTACTACGAGCAGTACTTC.

This clonotype was recorded at least ten times. V is TRBV6-5 and J is TRBJ1-5; D is unclear. Looked up from germline, CDR1 is MNHEY and CDR2 is SVGAGI. Trimming left V 5 bases short and J 2 bases short, with 7 bases between. This CDR3 contains 13 residues. The CDR3: CASSEQGNQPQHF. The CDR3 bases are TGTGCCAGCAGTGAGCAGGGCAATCAGCCCCAGCATTTT.